Here is one TCR beta chain with its context. Method: immunoSEQ multiplex PCR; TCRdb's copy keeps in-frame clones and lacks some. The table shows just under 550,000 clones, with around 82% occurring only once. This specimen belongs to a study of shared T cell receptors in the human thymus. The trim removed 1 base at V and 3 bases at J, leaving 2 bases unmatched. The CDR3 runs to 15 residues. Germline CDR1 is LGHNA and CDR2 is YSLEER. The same specimen was also included in a second study, on human thymus T cells. That report adds: Thymic tissue was derived from resections collected during corrective heart surgery.

Specimen: thymocytes. This clonotype was sampled from a boy in the first two years of life with a congenital heart defect. This chain links TRBV4-3 with TRBJ2-5; 10 positions match TRBD1. In nucleotides, the CDR3 is TGCGCCAGCAGCCAAGCGGGACAGGGGAAAGAGACCCAGTACTTC. This codes for CASSQAGQGKETQYF.